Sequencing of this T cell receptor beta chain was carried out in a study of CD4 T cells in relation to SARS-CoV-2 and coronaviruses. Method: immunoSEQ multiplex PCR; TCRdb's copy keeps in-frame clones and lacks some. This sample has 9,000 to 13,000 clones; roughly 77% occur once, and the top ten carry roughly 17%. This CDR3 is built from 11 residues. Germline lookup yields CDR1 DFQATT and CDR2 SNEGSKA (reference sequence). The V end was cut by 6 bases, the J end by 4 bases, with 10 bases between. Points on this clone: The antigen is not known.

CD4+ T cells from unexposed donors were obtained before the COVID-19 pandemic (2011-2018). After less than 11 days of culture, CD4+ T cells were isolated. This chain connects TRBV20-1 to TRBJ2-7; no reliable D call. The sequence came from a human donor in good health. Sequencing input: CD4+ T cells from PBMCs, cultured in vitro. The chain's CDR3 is CSALYRYEQYF. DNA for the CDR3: TGCAGTGCCCTTTACCGGTACGAGCAGTACTTC.